This T cell receptor beta chain was profiled in a study of cytomegalovirus exposure and HLA in healthy donors. Notes on the study in general: Later analysis found that TCR beta chains associated with HLA were more clonally expanded than other, equally common chains. Three of the chains that were CMV-associated were confirmed in vitro to be specific for CMV antigens.

The CDR3 length is 15 residues. Germline CDR1 reads MNHEY; CDR2 reads SMNVEV (reference sequence). V dropped 2 bases and J dropped 4; count of bases not matched to a gene: 1. For this clone: The target antigen is unknown.

PCR used 60 Vbeta primers and 13 Jbeta primers. Repertoires were generated with immunoSEQ multiplex PCR, while TCRdb's copy carries only in-frame clones and drops some. This table has about 180,000 clones, almost 80% appearing once. What was sequenced was PBMCs. The chain links TRBV27 to TRBJ2-2, with 10 bases matching TRBD2. The clonotype originates from a man between 25 and 39 years old in good health and CMV-seronegative. The CDR3 region has the DNA TGTGCCAGCAGTTTAATAGCGGGAGGCACCGGGGAGCTGTTTTTT. Amino acid sequence: CASSLIAGGTGELFF.